Presented here are 30 T cell receptor beta chains from one specimen sequenced in a study of Ad26.COV2.S vaccination and SARS-CoV-2 variants. The sample's treatment: some 19 received Ad26.COV2.S at low or high dose, single or two shots; 5 received placebo; per-sample allocation not given. Specimen acquisition occurred on day 63 following the initial vaccine or placebo injection. TCRdb's copy holds only in-frame clones and misses some; the assay was immunoSEQ multiplex PCR. The table lists 400,000 to 500,000 clones, 89% of them singletons, with 2% to 3% in the top ten. Sequenced here: peripheral blood, sampled in a trial of Ad26.COV2.S vaccine versus placebo. The receptors were gathered from a person aged 18-60 years who received the Ad26.COV2.S COVID-19 vaccine or a placebo.

The chain uses TRBV16 and TRBJ1-5; D may be TRBD1 (6 bases). This CDR3 comprises 14 residues. Per germline, CDR1 KGHSY and CDR2 FQNENV. Trimming shortened V by 7 bases and J by 5 bases, and 15 bases separated the two germline ends. CDR3 DNA sequence: TGTGCCAGCAACTGGAGGGGGGGGGATCAGCCCCAGCATTTT. Its protein product is CASNWRGGDQPQHF. Filled out from reference TRBV16 and TRBJ1-5, the complete variable domain reads GEEVAQTPKHLVRGEGQKAKLYCAPIKGHSYVFWYQQVLKNEFKFLISFQNENVFDETGMPKERFSAKCLPNSPCSLEIQATKLEDSAVYFCASNWRGGDQPQHFGDGTRLSIL.

This chain joins TRBV18 and TRBJ1-5, with D tentatively TRBD1 (5 bases). This CDR3 has 16 residues. Germline V gives CDR1 KGHSH, CDR2 LQKENI. V was cut by 2 bases and J by 1 base, with 12 bases left in between. CDR3 region: CASSPNSGLSNQPQHF. Written as DNA, the CDR3 is TGTGCCAGCTCACCAAATTCGGGACTAAGCAATCAGCCCCAGCATTTT.

Here the CDR3 DNA reads TGTGCCTGCCGCCGTGAGCCTAAAGAGTCCCATTCACCCCTCCACTTT. Amino acids: CACRREPKESHSPLHF. The rearrangement uses TRBV6-6 and TRBJ1-6; no clear D gene. V lost 11 bases, J lost 8 bases, and 25 bases lay in between. Germline CDR1 reads MNHNY; CDR2 reads SVGAGI (reference sequence). The length of the CDR3 is 16 residues.

The rearrangement uses TRBV7-8 and TRBJ2-7; 7 bases match TRBD1. The junction had 6 bases not matched to a gene; V was cut back by 5 bases and J by 5 bases. CDR1 SGHVS and CDR2 FQNEAQ come from the germline V gene. The CDR3 is 13 amino acids. The CDR3 loop is CASSPNRGNEQYV. CDR3 bases: TGTGCCAGCAGCCCCAACAGGGGCAACGAGCAGTACGTC.

The rearrangement joins TRBV5-1 to TRBJ2-1, with D maybe TRBD2 (6 bases). The germline gives CDR1 SGHRS, CDR2 YFSETQ. The CDR3 loop spans 15 amino acids. Trimming took off 1 base at V and 9 bases at J, with 17 bases between the two ends. In nucleotides, the CDR3 is TGCGCCAGCAGCTTGATTCCGGACGTGGAGGGTGAGCAGTTCTTC. Protein product: CASSLIPDVEGEQFF.

The chain joins TRBV3-1 (or the pseudogene TRBV3-2) to TRBJ1-3; D not certain. The CDR3 is 20 amino acids. Germline CDR1 reads LGHDT; CDR2 reads YNNKEL (reference sequence). V shed 1 base and J shed 0 bases, with 22 bases lying between them. As DNA, the CDR3 is TGTGCCAGCAGCCAAGGGCTTGGGGAGGGCTCTACTAGCTCTGGAAACACCATATATTTT. Amino acid sequence: CASSQGLGEGSTSSGNTIYF.

V and J are TRBV19 and TRBJ1-6; 7 nucleotides align to TRBD1. V gave up 5 bases and J gave up 9 bases; unmatched junction bases: 7. The V gene's germline CDR1 is LNHDA and CDR2 SQIVND (reference sequence). The CDR3 spans 14 residues. The CDR3 region has the DNA TGTGCCAGTAGTCCAGACAGGGCCAGTTCACCCCTCCACTTT. Translated: CASSPDRASSPLHF.

The rearrangement links TRBV2 to TRBJ2-1, with 7 bases that match TRBD1. J gave up 6 bases and V 5 bases, and 4 bases lay outside the gene matches. The CDR3 is 13 amino acids. Germline CDR1 is SNHLY and CDR2 is FYNNEI. CDR3 in amino acids: CASSFAGGNEQFF. The CDR3 DNA reads as TGTGCCAGCAGTTTCGCAGGGGGCAATGAGCAGTTCTTC.

This clone was counted a few times. The CDR3 DNA follows: TGCGCCAGCAGCTTCCTGGGCGGGGAGTCATATGGCTACACCTTC. It is translated as CASSFLGGESYGYTF. The genes are TRBV5-1 and TRBJ1-2, with no clear D. CDR1 SGHRS and CDR2 YFSETQ come from the germline V gene. The CDR3 is 15 residues long. Deletions cut 2 bases from V and 5 bases from J, with 16 bases between. Supplemented by reference TRBV5-1 and TRBJ1-2, the full variable domain reads KAGVTQTPRYLIKTRGQQVTLSCSPISGHRSVSWYQQTPGQGLQFLFEYFSETQRNKGNFPGRFSGRQFSNSRSEMNVSTLELGDSALYLCASSFLGGESYGYTFGSGTRLTVV.

This clone was found once. Here the CDR3 reads CASSLDRGSNNSPLHF. The CDR3 nucleotides read TGTGCCAGCAGCCTCGACAGGGGTTCTAATAATTCACCCCTCCACTTT. The rearrangement uses TRBV13 and TRBJ1-6; 8 nucleotides line up with TRBD1. The trim removed 5 bases at V and 5 bases at J, leaving 8 bases unmatched. In germline, CDR1 is PRHDT, CDR2 FYEKMQ (reference sequence). This CDR3 region has 16 residues.

The CDR3 spells CASGWGEGEKLFF. The DNA of the CDR3 is TGTGCCAGCGGCTGGGGGGAAGGTGAAAAACTGTTTTTT. V and J are TRBV5-6 and TRBJ1-4; D might be TRBD1 (5 bases). V was cut by 7 bases and J by 7 bases, with 14 bases left in between. The CDR3 covers 13 residues. The germline V gene has CDR1 SGHDT and CDR2 YYEEEE.

CDR3 in DNA: TGTGCCAGCAGCTTAGTAGCGGGAGTTGCAGATACGCAGTATTTT. This sequence encodes CASSLVAGVADTQYF. This chain uses TRBV7-2 with TRBJ2-3, with 9 nucleotides matching TRBD2. J gave up 4 bases and V 1 base, and 3 bases lay outside the gene matches. Per the germline V gene, CDR1 is SGHTA and CDR2 is FQGNSA. CDR3 length: 15 amino acids.

The chain couples TRBV30 to TRBJ2-2; 7 bases are shared with TRBD2. The V gene's germline CDR1 is GTSNPN and CDR2 SVGIG (reference sequence). This CDR3 region has 13 residues. Germline trimming cut 3 bases from V and 6 bases from J; bases unmatched to any gene: 4. Written as DNA, the CDR3 is TGTGCCTGGAGCTATCGGGAGGCCGGGGAGCTGTTTTTT. It yields the protein CAWSYREAGELFF.

This clone has just one count. The chain employs TRBV3-1 (or the pseudogene TRBV3-2) and TRBJ2-5; 7 bases align to TRBD1. The CDR3 loop spans 13 amino acids. Trimming at V came to 4 bases and at J to 9 bases, leaving 8 bases not matched to a gene. Per the germline V gene, CDR1 is LGHDT and CDR2 is YNNKEL (reference sequence). CDR3 sequence: CASSPRTGRAQYF. Here the CDR3 DNA reads TGTGCCAGCAGCCCTCGGACAGGCAGGGCCCAGTACTTC.

This chain uses TRBV5-1 with TRBJ2-3; D tentatively reads TRBD1 or TRBD2 (5 bases each). Germline CDR1 and CDR2: SGHRS and YFSETQ. Trimming took 1 base from V and 8 from J, leaving 17 bases between them. CDR3 length: 15 residues. CDR3: CASSLSGLGVGTQYF. The CDR3, as DNA: TGCGCCAGCAGCTTGTCGGGGCTGGGTGTGGGTACGCAGTATTTT.

The chain joins TRBV7-2 to TRBJ2-2, with 12 nucleotides matching TRBD2. J lost 3 bases, V lost 9 bases, and 8 bases had no gene match. This CDR3 contains 16 residues. CDR1 SGHTA and CDR2 FQGNSA come from the germline V gene. CDR3 nucleotides: TGTGCCAGTCGGCTAGCGGGGGGGCCGTACACCGGGGAGCTGTTTTTT. It translates to CASRLAGGPYTGELFF.

V and J are TRBV5-6 and TRBJ1-3, with D unresolved. The V gene's germline CDR1 is SGHDT and CDR2 YYEEEE. The germline V and J ends were trimmed by 3 bases and 2 bases, with 21 bases remaining between them. The CDR3 extends over 18 amino acids. The CDR3 reads CASSWGFRGQSTGNTIYF. In DNA, the CDR3 is TGTGCCAGCAGCTGGGGTTTTCGGGGTCAATCTACTGGAAACACCATATATTTT.

The chain combines TRBV4-2 with TRBJ1-1; D may be TRBD1 (5 bases). The V and J ends lost 2 bases and 10 bases respectively, with 17 bases between them. The germline V gene has CDR1 LGHNA and CDR2 YNFKEQ. The CDR3 consists of 14 residues. The CDR3 region has the DNA TGTGCCAGCAGCCAAAGGGGTACAGTAGGCCGAGCTTTCTTT. Protein product: CASSQRGTVGRAFF.

V is TRBV4-3 and J is TRBJ2-1; 13 positions agree with TRBD2. The CDR3 totals 15 residues. V shed 6 bases and J 10 bases; nucleotides not matched to a gene: 9. Per the germline V gene, CDR1 is LGHNA and CDR2 is YSLEER. CDR3 in amino acids: CASSRGLAGVLEQFF. In DNA form, the CDR3 reads TGCGCCAGCAGTCGTGGACTAGCGGGAGTATTAGAGCAGTTCTTC.

This clone was counted only a few times. The gene calls are TRBV4-3 and TRBJ2-2; tentatively, D is TRBD1 (6 bases). The germline gives CDR1 LGHNA, CDR2 YSLEER. V was clipped by 4 bases and J by 0 bases, with 9 bases between them. The CDR3 has 15 amino acids. This chain's CDR3 is CASSPWTANTGELFF. The CDR3 DNA reads TGCGCCAGCAGCCCCTGGACAGCGAACACCGGGGAGCTGTTTTTT.

CDR3 sequence reads: CASSPNGNTIYF. CDR3 coding DNA: TGTGCCAGCTCACCAAACGGAAACACCATATATTTT. V is TRBV18 and J is TRBJ1-3; D remains ambiguous. The germline V gene encodes CDR1 KGHSH and CDR2 LQKENI. The CDR3 sequence is 12 residues long. With 2 bases removed from V and 4 bases from J, the gap between germline ends came to 3 bases.

The chain joins TRBV5-4 to TRBJ2-3; 8 bases map to TRBD2. The J segment lost 3 bases and the V segment lost 5 bases, leaving 8 bases of the junction unmatched. The germline CDR1 and CDR2 sequences are SGHNT and YYREEE (reference sequence). The CDR3 loop spans 15 amino acids. In DNA form, the CDR3 reads TGTGCCAGCAGTTCAAAGCGGGAGTCGACAGATACGCAGTATTTT. Amino acids: CASSSKRESTDTQYF. The entire variable domain, with the rest obtained from reference TRBV5-4 and TRBJ2-3, is as follows: ETGVTQSPTHLIKTRGQQVTLRCSSQSGHNTVSWYQQALGQGPQFIFQYYREEENGRGNFPPRFSGLQFPNYSSELNVNALELDDSALYLCASSSKRESTDTQYFGPGTRLTVL.

The chain employs TRBV6-5 and TRBJ1-4; D uncertain. Germline CDR1 is MNHEY and CDR2 is SVGAGI. CDR3 size: 16 residues. V was pared by 4 bases and J by 0 bases, with 12 bases between. CDR3 sequence (DNA): TGTGCCAGCAGTTCAACACACATTGCAACTAATGAAAAACTGTTTTTT. It specifies CASSSTHIATNEKLFF.

This rearrangement joins TRBV5-6 to TRBJ2-3, with TRBD2 as a possible D gene (5 bases). Germline V gene lookup returns CDR1 SGHDT and CDR2 YYEEEE. The CDR3 is 15 amino acids. The V end lost 4 bases, the J end lost 0 bases, and 12 bases lay between the germline ends. The DNA for the CDR3 is TGTGCCAGCAGCCCCCTCGGGGTTAGCACAGATACGCAGTATTTT. The encoded protein is CASSPLGVSTDTQYF.

The chain joins TRBV28 to TRBJ1-1, with a possible D match to TRBD1 (6 bases). The V gene lost 6 bases and the J gene lost 7 bases, with 12 bases spanning the gap. Germline CDR1 MDHEN, CDR2 SYDVKM. The CDR3 spans 12 residues. CDR3 protein: CASSLQGIEAFF. DNA of the CDR3: TGTGCCAGCAGCCTCCAGGGGATTGAAGCTTTCTTT.

A single count supports this clone. The chain uses TRBV2 and TRBJ1-1; D remains ambiguous. The germline gives CDR1 SNHLY, CDR2 FYNNEI. This CDR3 comprises 12 residues. Trimming cost V 3 bases and J 11 bases, with 13 bases left between them. The CDR3 here is CASSDYTSSAFF. In DNA, the CDR3 is TGTGCCAGCAGTGATTACACGAGCTCGGCTTTCTTT.

This chain links TRBV7-8 with TRBJ2-7; 12 nucleotides match TRBD2. CDR1 and CDR2 (germline): SGHVS, FQNEAQ. CDR3 length equals 16 residues. Trimming took 0 bases from V and 11 from J; bases not matched to a gene: 11. The CDR3 spells CASSLAPGTSGLHKYF. In DNA, the CDR3 is TGTGCCAGCAGCTTAGCGCCCGGGACTAGCGGGCTGCATAAGTACTTC. Full variable domain (rest looked up from reference TRBV7-8 and TRBJ2-7): GAGVSQSPRYKVAKRGQDVALRCDPISGHVSLFWYQQALGQGPEFLTYFQNEAQLDKSGLPSDRFFAERPEGSVSTLKIQRTQQEDSAVYLCASSLAPGTSGLHKYFGPGTRLTVT.

CDR3 in DNA: TGTGCCAGCAGCTTAGGTGGGACCCAAGAGACCCAGTACTTC. Its translation is CASSLGGTQETQYF. The chain has TRBV7-2 and TRBJ2-5, with D perhaps given as TRBD1 or TRBD2 (5 bases each). V lost 1 base to trimming and J lost 1 base, with 7 bases between them. The CDR3 extends over 14 amino acids. CDR1 and CDR2 from the germline V gene are SGHTA and FQGNSA. Full variable domain (missing parts from reference TRBV7-2 and TRBJ2-5): GAGVSQSPSNKVTEKGKDVELRCDPISGHTALYWYRQSLGQGLEFLIYFQGNSAPDKSGLPSDRFSAERTGGSVSTLTIQRTQQEDSAVYLCASSLGGTQETQYFGPGTRLLVL.

V gene TRBV7-9 combines with J gene TRBJ2-1, with 9 bases matching TRBD2. V was pared by 3 bases and J by 8 bases, with 8 bases of the junction left unmatched. The CDR3 is 15 residues long. CDR1 and CDR2 from the germline V gene are SEHNR and FQNEAQ (reference sequence). CDR3 residues: CASSFPRGGHDEQFF. CDR3 coding DNA: TGTGCCAGCAGCTTCCCGCGGGGGGGCCACGATGAGCAGTTCTTC. The whole variable domain, filled in from reference TRBV7-9 and TRBJ2-1, reads DTGVSQNPRHKITKRGQNVTFRCDPISEHNRLYWYRQTLGQGPEFLTYFQNEAQLEKSRLLSDRFSAERPKGSFSTLEIQRTEQGDSAMYLCASSFPRGGHDEQFFGPGTRLTVL.

The CDR3 coding sequence is TGTGCCACCAGCAGAGTCAAGGGGAGGGGTCAGCCCCAGCATTTT. Its translation is CATSRVKGRGQPQHF. V is TRBV15 and J is TRBJ1-5, with a tentative D call TRBD1 (5 bases). The CDR3 totals 15 residues. Per the germline V gene, CDR1 is LNHNV and CDR2 is YYDKDF (reference sequence). Trimming took 1 base from V and 6 from J, leaving 13 bases between them.